This T cell receptor (beta chain) was found in a study of regulatory T cells in long-lasting Graves disease. Relying on iRepertoire HTBI primers and Arm-PCR of CDR3 regions, the team built TCR beta libraries. Via MiXCR, TCRdb re-called the multiplex PCR reads, giving one row per CDR3 protein. Of 550,000 to 700,000 distinct CDR3 sequences listed, about 15% are singletons. V lost 3 bases to trimming and J lost 7 bases; unmatched junction nucleotides: 2. Germline V gives CDR1 LNHDA, CDR2 SQIVND (reference sequence). This CDR3 has 13 amino acids. Specified time point: newly diagnosed GD, antithyroid drugs for less than 3 months. PBMC-extracted RNA yielded the TCR library. These data were also reused for a study on T cells in Graves' hyperthyroidism and ophthalmopathy. This second study notes: Absence of ophthalmopathy progression within 18 months defined stable Graves' hyperthyroidism. Model predictions of ophthalmopathy came a median 6.5 months before onset.

The gene calls are TRBV19 and TRBJ2-5; 10 bases align to TRBD1. The specimen was peripheral blood mononuclear cells (PBMCs), collected at new diagnosis, from a patient treated with antithyroid drugs. The clonotype comes from a young man with Graves disease. This chain's CDR3 is CASSMGQGSTQYF. CDR3 nucleotides: TGTGCCAGTAGTATGGGACAGGGGTCGACCCAGTACTTC.